This note documents a single TCR beta chain sequence. Its antigen is not yet known. No qualities accompany the bases; no much larger clone lies one base away. The sample comes from a study of blood T cell repertoires in COVID-19 (dated by TCRdb to 2018 to 2020). Some background on the complete study: Collaborator samples came from the United States, Italy and Spain and covered acute and convalescent phases of COVID-19. The prospective study material was composed of cDNA or gDNA derived from T cells, B-cell-depleted T cells, or PBMCs. The dataset comprised deeply sampled blood TCRbeta repertoires from subjects exposed to, actively infected with, or recovered from COVID-19. The repertoires were made available in a free public database intended to serve as a resource for research on the immune response to SARS-CoV-2. Samples were obtained from the ongoing ImmuneRACE study (first 160 participants) and from approximately 1,200 subjects provided by 6 global collaborators. Nearly every sample came with metadata listing a de-identified subject ID, COVID-19 status, age in years and sex. HLA class I and class II types, where available, came from metadata supplied by the sample provider rather than from assay-based typing. The full study reports these points: Clinical and demographic metadata were provided uncurated, with the amount varying by source and participant.

V is cut back by 4 bases and J by 0 bases, with 8 bases in the junction unmatched. The CDR3 holds 16 amino acids from the cysteine to the phenylalanine. Of all the DNA, just the CDR3 is kept, 48 bases in frame from base 1. The germline V gene supplies CDR1 SGHTA and CDR2 FQGNSA. TCRbeta CDR3 regions were amplified from genomic DNA using the immunoSEQ Assay, a bias-controlled multiplex PCR. Processing in the source paper ran as follows. Within the assay, amplification of reference gene primers was used to estimate how many nucleated cells each sample contained. To quantify the absolute abundance of each unique TCRbeta CDR3 rearrangement, sequence reads were collapsed and filtered. For each sample, productive Simpson clonality was calculated as the square root of Simpson's diversity index over productive rearrangements. Sourced from immuneACCESS, this table was stored by TCRdb with only in-frame sequences that have V and J called. A share of the clones is absent; for the studies checked, an unresolved V gene accounts for under half, and the remainder has no known explanation. That table is the source of V, J and clone size, and D and trimming were worked out from the DNA. The table for this sample lists around 170,000 clones; approximately 81% of them were counted only once. Roughly an eighth of the sample rests with the top ten.

Each collaborating institution followed its own protocols to collect whole blood in K2EDTA tubes. For TCRbeta analysis, collaborators shipped samples as frozen whole blood, isolated PBMCs, or DNA extracted from either of those sample types. Sequencing input: peripheral blood. This TCR derives from a man aged 18-30 years with active or convalescent COVID-19. The V gene is TRBV7-2 and the J gene is TRBJ1-1, with 7 middle bases fitting TRBD1. CDR3 reads: CASSSQGQRMNTEAFF. The sequenced DNA: TGTGCCAGCAGCTCGCAGGGACAGAGGATGAACACTGAAGCTTTCTTT.